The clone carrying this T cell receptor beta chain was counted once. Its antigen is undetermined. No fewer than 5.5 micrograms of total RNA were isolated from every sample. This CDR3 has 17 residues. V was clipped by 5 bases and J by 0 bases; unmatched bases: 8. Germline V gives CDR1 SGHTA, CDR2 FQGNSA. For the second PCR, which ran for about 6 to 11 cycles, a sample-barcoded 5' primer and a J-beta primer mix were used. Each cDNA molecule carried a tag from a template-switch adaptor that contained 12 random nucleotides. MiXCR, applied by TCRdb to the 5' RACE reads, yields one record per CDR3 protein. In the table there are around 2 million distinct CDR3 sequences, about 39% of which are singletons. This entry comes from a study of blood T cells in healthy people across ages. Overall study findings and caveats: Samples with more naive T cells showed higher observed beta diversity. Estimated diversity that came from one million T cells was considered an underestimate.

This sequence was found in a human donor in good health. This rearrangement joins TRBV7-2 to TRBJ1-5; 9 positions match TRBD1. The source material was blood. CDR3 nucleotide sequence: TGTGCCAGCAGCAGGACAGGGGTTGGGATTAGCAATCAGCCCCAGCATTTT. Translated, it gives CASSRTGVGISNQPQHF.